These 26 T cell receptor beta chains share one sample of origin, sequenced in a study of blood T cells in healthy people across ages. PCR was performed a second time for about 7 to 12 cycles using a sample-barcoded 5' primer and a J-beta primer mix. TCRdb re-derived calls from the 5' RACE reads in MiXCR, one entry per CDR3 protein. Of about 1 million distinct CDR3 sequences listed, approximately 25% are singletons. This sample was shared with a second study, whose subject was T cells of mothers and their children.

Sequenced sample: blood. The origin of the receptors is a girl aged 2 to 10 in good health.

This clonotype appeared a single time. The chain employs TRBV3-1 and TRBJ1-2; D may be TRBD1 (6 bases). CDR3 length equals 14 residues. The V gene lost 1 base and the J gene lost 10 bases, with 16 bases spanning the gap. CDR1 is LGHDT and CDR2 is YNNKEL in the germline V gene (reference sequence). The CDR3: CASSQGGTPWSYTF. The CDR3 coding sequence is TGTGCCAGCAGCCAAGGGGGGACACCTTGGTCCTACACCTTC.

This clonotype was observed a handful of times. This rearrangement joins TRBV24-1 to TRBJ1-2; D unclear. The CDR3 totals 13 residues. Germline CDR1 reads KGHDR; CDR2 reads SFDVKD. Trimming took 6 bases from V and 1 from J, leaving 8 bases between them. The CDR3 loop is CATSPTSNYGYTF. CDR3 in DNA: TGTGCCACCAGTCCGACCAGTAACTATGGCTACACCTTC.

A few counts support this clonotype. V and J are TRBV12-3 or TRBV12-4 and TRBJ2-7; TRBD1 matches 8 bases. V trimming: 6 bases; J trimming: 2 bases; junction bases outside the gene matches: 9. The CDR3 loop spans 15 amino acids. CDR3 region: CASSPTGQGTYEQYF. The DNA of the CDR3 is TGTGCCAGCAGCCCGACCGGACAGGGCACCTACGAGCAGTACTTC.

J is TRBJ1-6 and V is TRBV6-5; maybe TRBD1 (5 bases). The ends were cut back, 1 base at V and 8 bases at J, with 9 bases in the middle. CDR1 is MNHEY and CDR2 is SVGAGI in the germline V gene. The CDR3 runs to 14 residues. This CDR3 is CASSYLRGDSPLHF. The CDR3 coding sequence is TGTGCCAGCAGTTACTTGCGGGGGGATTCACCCCTCCACTTT.

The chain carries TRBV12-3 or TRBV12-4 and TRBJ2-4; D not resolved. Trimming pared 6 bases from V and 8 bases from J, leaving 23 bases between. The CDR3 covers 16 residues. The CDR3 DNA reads TGTGCCAGCAGCCTTGGGCCCTGGGGTGGGATCGACATTCAGTACTTC. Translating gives CASSLGPWGGIDIQYF.

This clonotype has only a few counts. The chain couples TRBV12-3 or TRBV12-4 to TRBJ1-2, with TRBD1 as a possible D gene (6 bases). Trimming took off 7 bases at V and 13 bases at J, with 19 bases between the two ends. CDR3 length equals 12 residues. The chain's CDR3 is CASTIGQPRATF. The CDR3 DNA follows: TGTGCCAGCACCATAGGACAGCCTAGAGCCACCTTC.

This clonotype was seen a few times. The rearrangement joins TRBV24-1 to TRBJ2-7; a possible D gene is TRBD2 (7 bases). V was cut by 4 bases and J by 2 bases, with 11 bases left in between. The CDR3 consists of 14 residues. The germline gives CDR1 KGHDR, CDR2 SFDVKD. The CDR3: CATSDRGAPYEQYF. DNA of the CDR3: TGTGCCACCAGTGACCGGGGGGCCCCCTACGAGCAGTACTTC.

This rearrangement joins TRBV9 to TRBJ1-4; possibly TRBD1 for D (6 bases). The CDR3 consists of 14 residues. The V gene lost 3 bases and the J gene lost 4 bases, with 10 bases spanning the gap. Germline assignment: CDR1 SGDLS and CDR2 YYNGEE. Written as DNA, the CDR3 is TGTGCCAGCAGCGCAGGACAGCTTAATGAAAAACTGTTTTTT. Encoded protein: CASSAGQLNEKLFF.

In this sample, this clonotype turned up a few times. The CDR3 sequence: CATSGATGWGTGELFF. CDR3 in DNA: TGTGCCACCAGTGGCGCGACAGGGTGGGGGACCGGGGAGCTGTTTTTT. The V gene is TRBV24-1, the J gene TRBJ2-2; 7 positions match TRBD1. CDR3 length: 16 amino acids. Germline V gene data show CDR1 as KGHDR and CDR2 as SFDVKD. V lost 5 bases to trimming and J lost 5 bases; unmatched junction nucleotides: 10.

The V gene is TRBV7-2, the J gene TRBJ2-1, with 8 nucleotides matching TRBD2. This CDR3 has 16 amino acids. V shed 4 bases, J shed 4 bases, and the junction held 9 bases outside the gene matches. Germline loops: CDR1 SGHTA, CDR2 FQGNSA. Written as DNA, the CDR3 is TGTGCCAGCAGCTCTACTACCGGGGGGGTATACAATGAGCAGTTCTTC. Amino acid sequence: CASSSTTGGVYNEQFF.

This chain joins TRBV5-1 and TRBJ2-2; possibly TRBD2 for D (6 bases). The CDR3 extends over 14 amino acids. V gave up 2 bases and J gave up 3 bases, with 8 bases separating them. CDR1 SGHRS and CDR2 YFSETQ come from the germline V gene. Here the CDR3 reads CASSFAGHTGELFF. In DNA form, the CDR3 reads TGCGCCAGCAGCTTTGCGGGACACACCGGGGAGCTGTTTTTT.

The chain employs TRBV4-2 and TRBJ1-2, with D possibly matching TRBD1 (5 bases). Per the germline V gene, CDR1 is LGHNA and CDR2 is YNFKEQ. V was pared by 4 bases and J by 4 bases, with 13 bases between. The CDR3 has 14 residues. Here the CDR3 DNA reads TGTGCCAGCAGCCGGGATGGGGCCAGCTATGGCTACACCTTC. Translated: CASSRDGASYGYTF.

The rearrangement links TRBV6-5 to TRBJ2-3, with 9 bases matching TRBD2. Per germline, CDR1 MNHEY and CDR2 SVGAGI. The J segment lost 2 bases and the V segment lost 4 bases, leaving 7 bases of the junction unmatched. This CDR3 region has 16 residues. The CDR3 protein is CASSSVSGGTTDTQYF. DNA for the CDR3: TGTGCCAGCAGTTCCGTTAGCGGGGGCACCACAGATACGCAGTATTTT.

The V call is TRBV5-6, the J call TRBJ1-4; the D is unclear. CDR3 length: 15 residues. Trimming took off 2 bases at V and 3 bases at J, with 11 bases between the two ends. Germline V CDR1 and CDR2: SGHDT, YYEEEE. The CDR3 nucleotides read TGTGCCAGCAGCTTCGACACAACAGCTAATGAAAAACTGTTTTTT. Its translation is CASSFDTTANEKLFF.

The CDR3 region has the DNA TGCAGTGCTAGAGAGGACAGACTATCTCCCTTCTACGAGCAGTACTTC. It is translated as CSAREDRLSPFYEQYF. The chain employs TRBV20-1 and TRBJ2-5; weak D call: TRBD1 (6 bases). Near its end, the DNA agrees better with TRBJ2-7, so the J call may be wrong. The CDR3 contains 16 residues. Germline CDR1 is DFQATT and CDR2 is SNEGSKA (reference sequence).

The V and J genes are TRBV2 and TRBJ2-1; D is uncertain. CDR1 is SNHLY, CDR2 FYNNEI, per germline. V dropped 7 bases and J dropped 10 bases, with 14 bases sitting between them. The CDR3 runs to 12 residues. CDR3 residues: CASTNVLGEQFF. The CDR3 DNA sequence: TGTGCCAGCACCAACGTTCTAGGAGAGCAGTTCTTC.

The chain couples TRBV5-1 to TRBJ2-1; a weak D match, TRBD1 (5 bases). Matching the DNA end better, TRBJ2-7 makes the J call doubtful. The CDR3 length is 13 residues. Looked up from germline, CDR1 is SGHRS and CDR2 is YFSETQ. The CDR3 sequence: CASSFRQSYEQYF. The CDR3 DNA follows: TGCGCCAGCAGCTTTAGACAGAGCTACGAGCAGTACTTC.

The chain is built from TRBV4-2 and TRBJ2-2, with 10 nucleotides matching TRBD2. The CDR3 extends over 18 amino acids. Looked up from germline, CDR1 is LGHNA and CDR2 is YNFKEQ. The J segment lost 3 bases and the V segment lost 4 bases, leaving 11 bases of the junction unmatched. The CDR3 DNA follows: TGTGCCAGCAGCCGCCTCACTAGCGGGACGTCTTACACCGGGGAGCTGTTTTTT. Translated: CASSRLTSGTSYTGELFF.

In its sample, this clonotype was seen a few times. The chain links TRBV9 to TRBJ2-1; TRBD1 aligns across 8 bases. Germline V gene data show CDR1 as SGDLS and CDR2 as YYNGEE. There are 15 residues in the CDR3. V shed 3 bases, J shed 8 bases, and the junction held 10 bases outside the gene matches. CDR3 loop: CASSGTGSSYDEQFF. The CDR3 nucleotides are TGTGCCAGCAGCGGGACAGGGAGTTCGTACGATGAGCAGTTCTTC.

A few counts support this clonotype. CDR3 DNA sequence: TGTGCCAGCAGCCCGACTAGCGGGAGGAAGGAGACCCAGTACTTC. As protein: CASSPTSGRKETQYF. The V and J genes are TRBV7-3 and TRBJ2-1; TRBD2 aligns across 13 bases. The DNA matches TRBJ2-5 better at its end, which makes the J call doubtful. The CDR3 spans 15 residues. Germline CDR1 is SGHTA and CDR2 is FQGTGA.

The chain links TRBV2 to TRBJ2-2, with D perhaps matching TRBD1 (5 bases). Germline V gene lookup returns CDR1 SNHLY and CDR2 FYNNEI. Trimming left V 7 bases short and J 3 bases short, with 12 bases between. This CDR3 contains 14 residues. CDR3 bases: TGTGCCAGCAAAGGGGTTTCTGACACCGGGGAGCTGTTTTTT. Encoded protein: CASKGVSDTGELFF.

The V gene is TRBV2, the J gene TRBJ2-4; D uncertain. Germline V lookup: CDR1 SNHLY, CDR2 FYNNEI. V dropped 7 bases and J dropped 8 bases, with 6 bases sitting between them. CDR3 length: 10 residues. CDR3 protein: CASNGDIQYF. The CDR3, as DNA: TGTGCCAGCAATGGGGACATTCAGTACTTC.

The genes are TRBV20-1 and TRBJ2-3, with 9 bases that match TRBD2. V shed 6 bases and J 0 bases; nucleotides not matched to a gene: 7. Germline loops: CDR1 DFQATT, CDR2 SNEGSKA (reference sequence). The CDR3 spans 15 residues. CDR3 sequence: CSAVTSGPSTDTQYF. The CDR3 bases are TGCAGTGCGGTGACTAGCGGACCTAGCACAGATACGCAGTATTTT.

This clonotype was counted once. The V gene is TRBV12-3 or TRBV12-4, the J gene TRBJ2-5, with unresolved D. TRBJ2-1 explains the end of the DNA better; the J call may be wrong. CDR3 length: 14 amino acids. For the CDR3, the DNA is TGTGCCAGCAGTTCGGTTGGGCCCCTGAGTGAGCAGTTCTTC. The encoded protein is CASSSVGPLSEQFF.

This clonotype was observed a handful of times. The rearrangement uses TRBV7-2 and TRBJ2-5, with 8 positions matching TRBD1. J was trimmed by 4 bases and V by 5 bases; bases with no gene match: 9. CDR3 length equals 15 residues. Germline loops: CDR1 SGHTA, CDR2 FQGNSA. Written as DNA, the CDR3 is TGTGCCAGCAGCCCTTATCAGGGGGCTGCAGAGACCCAGTACTTC. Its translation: CASSPYQGAAETQYF.

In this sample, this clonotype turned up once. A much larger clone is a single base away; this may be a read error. CDR3 residues: CASSHNNVGSAFF. CDR3 bases: TGTGCCAGCAGTCATAACAATGTGGGTTCGGCTTTCTTT. The rearrangement uses TRBV12-3 or TRBV12-4 and TRBJ1-1; D unresolved. V was pared by 5 bases and J by 11 bases, with 18 bases between. There are 13 residues in the CDR3.